Presented here are 24 T cell receptor beta chains from one specimen sequenced in a study of cytomegalovirus exposure and HLA in healthy donors. PCR used 60 Vbeta primers and 13 Jbeta primers. The assay was immunoSEQ multiplex PCR, and TCRdb's table has in-frame clones only and misses some. The sample contains roughly 150,000 clones, roughly four fifths of which appear only once. Sample: PBMCs. The receptor set was obtained from a female donor in good health and CMV-seronegative.

As to this clone: This sample includes further DNA sequences coding for the same CDR3. The chain recombines TRBV28 with TRBJ1-1; no reliable D call. V was pared by 6 bases and J by 4 bases, with 6 bases between. CDR1 and CDR2 from the germline V gene are MDHEN and SYDVKM. The CDR3 contains 11 residues. The CDR3 protein is CASSPRTEAFF. The CDR3 region has the DNA TGTGCCAGCAGCCCCCGCACTGAAGCTTTCTTT.

The chain couples TRBV28 to TRBJ1-1; TRBD1 agrees at 7 bases. Germline trimming cut 4 bases from V and 4 bases from J; bases unmatched to any gene: 3. The germline V gene has CDR1 MDHEN and CDR2 SYDVKM. The CDR3 has 13 residues. The CDR3 bases are TGTGCCAGCAGTTCAGGGGGAGGCACTGAAGCTTTCTTT. Translating it yields CASSSGGGTEAFF.

The J gene is TRBJ1-2, the V gene TRBV7-9; perhaps TRBD1 as D (6 bases). The germline V gene encodes CDR1 SEHNR and CDR2 FQNEAQ (reference sequence). The V end lost 3 bases, the J end lost 8 bases, and 16 bases lay between the germline ends. This CDR3 region has 14 residues. CDR3 in DNA: TGTGCCAGCAGCTTGTCAGGGGAAAGGCACGGCTACACCTTC. Protein: CASSLSGERHGYTF.

As for this clone: The same CDR3 arises from other DNA sequences in this sample as well. The V and J genes are TRBV19 and TRBJ1-4; D gene ambiguous. The CDR3 has 14 residues. Deletions cut 1 base from V and 8 bases from J, with 11 bases between. Germline loops: CDR1 LNHDA, CDR2 SQIVND (reference sequence). The CDR3 sequence is CASSIGYPAEKLFF. The CDR3 DNA reads TGTGCCAGTAGTATAGGCTACCCCGCCGAAAAACTGTTTTTT.

The chain couples TRBV6-6 to TRBJ2-7; possibly TRBD1 for D (5 bases). V was cut by 5 bases and J by 5 bases, with 10 bases left in between. The CDR3 is 12 amino acids. From germline, CDR1 is MNHNY and CDR2 SVGAGI (reference sequence). This CDR3 is CASSRGRDEQYF. The DNA for the CDR3 is TGTGCCAGCAGTAGGGGTAGAGACGAGCAGTACTTC.

The chain carries TRBV7-2 and TRBJ2-3; the match to TRBD2 covers 10 bases. This CDR3 region has 16 residues. The germline V gene encodes CDR1 SGHTA and CDR2 FQGNSA. J lost 6 bases, V lost 4 bases, and 10 bases had no gene match. As DNA, the CDR3 is TGTGCCAGCAGCTCCCGGGTAGCGGGGGGTCGGGATACGCAGTATTTT. The encoded protein is CASSSRVAGGRDTQYF.

The V and J genes are TRBV30 and TRBJ1-5, with D tentatively TRBD1 (5 bases). V lost 7 bases to trimming and J lost 6 bases, with 13 bases between them. Per the germline V gene, CDR1 is GTSNPN and CDR2 is SVGIG (reference sequence). The CDR3 has 12 amino acids. The CDR3 region has the DNA TGTGCCTCGGGGGAAATTGGTCAGCCCCAGCATTTT. It translates to CASGEIGQPQHF.

A few counts support this clone. Other DNA sequences in the sample encode the same CDR3. The V gene is TRBV7-8, the J gene TRBJ2-7; possible D gene TRBD1, 6 bases. Trimming left V 1 base short and J 0 bases short, with 7 bases between. Germline CDR1 SGHVS, CDR2 FQNEAQ. This CDR3 is 14 amino acids long. The chain's CDR3 is CASSLGGPSYEQYF. The CDR3 DNA reads TGTGCCAGCAGCTTAGGGGGGCCCTCCTACGAGCAGTACTTC.

This chain uses TRBV4-3 with TRBJ2-3, with TRBD2 identical over 7 bases. Trimming took 3 bases from V and 2 from J; bases not matched to a gene: 11. Germline V lookup: CDR1 LGHNA, CDR2 YSLEER. The CDR3 covers 17 residues. This CDR3 reads CASSQPGSSGPTDTQYF. The CDR3 DNA reads as TGCGCCAGCAGCCAGCCAGGTTCTAGCGGACCCACAGATACGCAGTATTTT.

This clone was detected a few times. The chain links TRBV27 to TRBJ1-2; D is unresolved. The germline V gene encodes CDR1 MNHEY and CDR2 SMNVEV (reference sequence). The CDR3 is 13 amino acids. V was cut by 4 bases and J by 8 bases, with 14 bases left in between. The DNA of the CDR3 is TGTGCCAGCAGTTCCGCTGGATGGGCCGGCTACACCTTC. As protein: CASSSAGWAGYTF.

The rearrangement links TRBV27 to TRBJ1-1; weak D call: TRBD1 (6 bases). Germline-derived CDR1 and CDR2 are MNHEY and SMNVEV (reference sequence). The V end was cut by 6 bases, the J end by 12 bases, with 17 bases between. This CDR3 has 12 amino acids. CDR3 sequence reads: CASRIGTGWTFF. DNA of the CDR3: TGTGCCAGCAGGATCGGAACAGGGTGGACTTTCTTT.

This clone was detected only a few times. This rearrangement joins TRBV4-1 to TRBJ2-3, with TRBD2 identical over 7 bases. The CDR3 spans 16 residues. CDR1 and CDR2 from the germline V gene are MGHRA and YSYEKL. The V segment lost 4 bases and the J segment 6 bases; nucleotides outside the gene matches: 13. In DNA, the CDR3 is TGCGCCAGCAGCCGCGCGGGAGCTGGTGTTGGGGATACGCAGTATTTT. Its translation: CASSRAGAGVGDTQYF.

The V and J genes are TRBV29-1 and TRBJ1-2, with TRBD1 as a possible D gene (5 bases). This CDR3 spans 12 amino acids. Germline lookup yields CDR1 SQVTM and CDR2 ANQGSEA. The ends were cut back, 7 bases at V and 1 base at J, with 10 bases in the middle. The CDR3 protein is CSGGQVNYGYTF. The CDR3 DNA sequence: TGCAGCGGAGGACAAGTTAACTATGGCTACACCTTC.

CDR3 coding DNA: TGTGCCAGCAGCGTTTCTCTCGGACTAGCGGACGAGCAGTACTTC. Its protein is CASSVSLGLADEQYF. The rearrangement joins TRBV9 to TRBJ2-7; TRBD2 aligns across 10 bases. This CDR3 has 15 amino acids. Germline V lookup: CDR1 SGDLS, CDR2 YYNGEE. V trimming: 2 bases; J trimming: 5 bases; junction bases outside the gene matches: 7.

This chain uses TRBV11-2 with TRBJ2-7; D perhaps matches TRBD1 (5 bases). V was clipped by 3 bases and J by 1 base, with 7 bases between them. CDR1 is SGHAT, CDR2 FQNNGV, per germline. The CDR3 length is 13 residues. CDR3 residues: CASSLTESYEQYF. As DNA, the CDR3 is TGTGCCAGCAGCTTGACAGAGTCCTACGAGCAGTACTTC.

Worth noting for this clone: At one of its ends the junction is not consistent with the germline gene, which may arise from a read error. This sequence joins TRBV6-1 and TRBJ2-1; 11 nucleotides line up with TRBD2. The CDR3 runs to 15 residues. Germline assignment: CDR1 MNHNS and CDR2 SASEGT. DNA for the CDR3: TGTACCAGCAGTGAATTTACTAGCGGGAGTTATGAGCAGTTCTTC. This sequence encodes CTSSEFTSGSYEQFF.

The chain employs TRBV28 and TRBJ1-2; 7 bases fit TRBD1. Germline assignment: CDR1 MDHEN and CDR2 SYDVKM. The J segment lost 8 bases and the V segment lost 6 bases, leaving 15 bases of the junction unmatched. The CDR3 has 15 residues. The CDR3 DNA is TGTGCCAGCAGCACTAGGACAGGTCCCGTGAGGGGCTACACCTTC. Its protein product is CASSTRTGPVRGYTF.

This clone showed up just a few times. CDR3 nucleotide sequence: TGTGCCAGCAGTTTAACGACAGGGGGTAGGGAGCAGTACTTC. As protein: CASSLTTGGREQYF. The V gene is TRBV28, the J gene TRBJ2-7, with TRBD1 matching over 9 bases. Unmatched junction bases numbered 6, after V lost 2 bases and J lost 7 bases. Germline V lookup: CDR1 MDHEN, CDR2 SYDVKM. The CDR3 contains 14 residues.

The rearrangement links TRBV7-6 to TRBJ2-1; 9 nucleotides match TRBD2. CDR3 length: 17 amino acids. Trimming took 6 bases from V and 0 from J; bases not matched to a gene: 9. The germline CDR1 and CDR2 sequences are SGHVS and FNYEAQ. DNA for the CDR3: TGTGCCAGCAGTTCAAATAGCGGGGGCCCCTCCTACAATGAGCAGTTCTTC. Its translation is CASSSNSGGPSYNEQFF.

The gene calls are TRBV12-5 and TRBJ1-4; 8 bases map to TRBD1. The CDR3 has 14 amino acids. With V trimmed by 1 base and J by 6 bases, 1 base remained unmatched. The germline V gene encodes CDR1 LGHNT and CDR2 FRNRAP. This CDR3 is CASGLGGQDEKLFF. CDR3 sequence (DNA): TGTGCTAGTGGTTTGGGGGGACAGGATGAAAAACTGTTTTTT.

V is TRBV4-3 and J is TRBJ2-3; TRBD2 is a possible D gene (6 bases). Germline-derived CDR1 and CDR2 are LGHNA and YSLEER. CDR3 length: 17 residues. Trimming pared 3 bases from V and 1 base from J, leaving 17 bases between. DNA for the CDR3: TGCGCCAGCAGCCACAACTTCGGGGCTAGCGGCACAGATACGCAGTATTTT. Translating gives CASSHNFGASGTDTQYF.

This sequence joins TRBV28 and TRBJ2-1; D perhaps matches TRBD1 (6 bases). Germline V gene lookup returns CDR1 MDHEN and CDR2 SYDVKM. The CDR3 is made up of 13 amino acids. Trimming pared 8 bases from V and 6 bases from J, leaving 14 bases between. The CDR3 protein is CASGLGQPNEQFF. DNA for the CDR3: TGTGCCAGCGGACTCGGACAGCCCAATGAGCAGTTCTTC.

V is TRBV19 and J is TRBJ1-5, with 9 bases identical to TRBD1. V shed 7 bases, J shed 4 bases, and the junction held 11 bases outside the gene matches. Germline CDR1 is LNHDA and CDR2 is SQIVND (reference sequence). CDR3 length equals 16 residues. The CDR3 spells CASTPGTGMANQPQHF. The CDR3 DNA sequence: TGTGCCAGTACCCCCGGGACAGGGATGGCTAATCAGCCCCAGCATTTT.

The gene calls are TRBV15 and TRBJ1-5; possible D gene TRBD1, 5 bases. The length of the CDR3 is 13 residues. The germline CDR1 and CDR2 sequences are LNHNV and YYDKDF (reference sequence). V was shortened by 3 bases and J by 7 bases, with 10 bases between the two germline ends. CDR3 DNA sequence: TGTGCCACCAGCAGGGGAGGGGAACAGCCCCAGCATTTT. It is translated as CATSRGGEQPQHF.